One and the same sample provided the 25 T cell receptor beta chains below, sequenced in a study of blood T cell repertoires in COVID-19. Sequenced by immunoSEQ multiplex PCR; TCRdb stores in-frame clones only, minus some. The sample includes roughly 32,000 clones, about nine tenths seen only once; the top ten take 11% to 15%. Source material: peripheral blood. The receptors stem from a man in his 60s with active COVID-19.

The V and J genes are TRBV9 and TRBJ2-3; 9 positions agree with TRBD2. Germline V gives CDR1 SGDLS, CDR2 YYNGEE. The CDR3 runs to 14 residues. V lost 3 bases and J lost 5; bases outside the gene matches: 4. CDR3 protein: CASSASGKKDTQYF. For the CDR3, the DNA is TGTGCCAGCAGCGCTAGCGGGAAGAAAGATACGCAGTATTTT.

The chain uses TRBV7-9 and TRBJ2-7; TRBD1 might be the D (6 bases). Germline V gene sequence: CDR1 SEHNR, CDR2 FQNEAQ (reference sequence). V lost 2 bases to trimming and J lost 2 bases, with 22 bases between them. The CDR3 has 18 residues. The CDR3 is CASSLNGYGQGTTYEQYF. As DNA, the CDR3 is TGTGCCAGCAGCTTAAATGGTTACGGGCAGGGGACAACCTACGAGCAGTACTTC.

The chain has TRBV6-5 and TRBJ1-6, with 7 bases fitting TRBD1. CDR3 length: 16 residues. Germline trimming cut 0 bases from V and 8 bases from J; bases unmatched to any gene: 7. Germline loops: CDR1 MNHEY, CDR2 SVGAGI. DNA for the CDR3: TGTGCCAGCAGTTACTCAATACAGGGGATGGATTCACCCCTCCACTTT. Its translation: CASSYSIQGMDSPLHF.

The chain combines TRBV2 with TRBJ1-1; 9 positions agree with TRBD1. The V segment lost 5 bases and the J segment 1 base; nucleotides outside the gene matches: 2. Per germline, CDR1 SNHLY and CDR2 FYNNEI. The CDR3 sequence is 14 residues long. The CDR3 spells CASSMDRGNTEAFF. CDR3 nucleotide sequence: TGTGCCAGCAGTATGGACAGGGGGAACACTGAAGCTTTCTTT.

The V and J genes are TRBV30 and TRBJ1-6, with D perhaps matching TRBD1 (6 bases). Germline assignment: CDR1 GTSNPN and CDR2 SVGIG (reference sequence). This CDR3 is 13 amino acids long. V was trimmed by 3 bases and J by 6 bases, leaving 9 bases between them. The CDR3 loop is CAWRTGVNSPLHF. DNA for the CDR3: TGTGCCTGGAGGACAGGCGTTAATTCACCCCTCCACTTT.

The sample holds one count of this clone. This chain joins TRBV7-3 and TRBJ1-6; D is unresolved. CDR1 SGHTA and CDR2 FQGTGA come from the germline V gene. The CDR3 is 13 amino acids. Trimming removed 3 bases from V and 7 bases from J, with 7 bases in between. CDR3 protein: CASSFGRNSPLHF. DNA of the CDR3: TGTGCCAGCAGCTTTGGCAGAAATTCACCCCTCCACTTT. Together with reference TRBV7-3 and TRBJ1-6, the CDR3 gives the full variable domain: GAGVSQTPSNKVTEKGKYVELRCDPISGHTALYWYRQSLGQGPEFLIYFQGTGAADDSGLPNDRFFAVRPEGSVSTLKIQRTERGDSAVYLCASSFGRNSPLHFGNGTRLTVT.

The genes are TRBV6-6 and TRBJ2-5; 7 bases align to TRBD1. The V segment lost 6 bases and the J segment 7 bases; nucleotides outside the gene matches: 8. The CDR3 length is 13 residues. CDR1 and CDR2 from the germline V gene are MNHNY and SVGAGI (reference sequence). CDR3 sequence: CASSPDRALTQYF. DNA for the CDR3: TGTGCCAGCAGCCCTGACAGGGCTTTGACCCAGTACTTC.

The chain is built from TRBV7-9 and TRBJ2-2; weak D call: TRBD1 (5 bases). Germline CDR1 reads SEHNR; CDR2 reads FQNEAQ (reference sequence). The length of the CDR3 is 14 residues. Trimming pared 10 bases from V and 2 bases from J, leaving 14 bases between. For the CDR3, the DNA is TGTGCCACTTCTGACAGTTTCAACACCGGGGAGCTGTTTTTT. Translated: CATSDSFNTGELFF.

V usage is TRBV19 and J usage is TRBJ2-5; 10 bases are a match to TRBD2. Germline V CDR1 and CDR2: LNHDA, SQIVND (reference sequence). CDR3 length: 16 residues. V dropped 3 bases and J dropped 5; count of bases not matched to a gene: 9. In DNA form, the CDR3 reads TGTGCCAGTAGTATGGCGGCTAGCGGGAGTATTGAGACCCAGTACTTC. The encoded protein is CASSMAASGSIETQYF.

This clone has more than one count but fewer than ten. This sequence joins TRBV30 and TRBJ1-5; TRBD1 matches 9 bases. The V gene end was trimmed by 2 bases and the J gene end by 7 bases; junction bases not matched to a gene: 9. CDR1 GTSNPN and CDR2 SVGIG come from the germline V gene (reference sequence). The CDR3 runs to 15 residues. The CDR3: CAWSPGQGSWQPQHF. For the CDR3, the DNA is TGTGCCTGGAGTCCAGGACAGGGGTCTTGGCAGCCCCAGCATTTT.

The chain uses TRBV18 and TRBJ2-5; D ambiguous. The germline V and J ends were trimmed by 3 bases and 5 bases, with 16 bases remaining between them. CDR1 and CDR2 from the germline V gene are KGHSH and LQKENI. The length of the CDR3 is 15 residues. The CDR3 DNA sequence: TGTGCCAGCTCACCGTATGCAGGTGCCTGGGAGACCCAGTACTTC. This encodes CASSPYAGAWETQYF.

In DNA form, the CDR3 reads TGTGCCAGCAGCTTAGCGGGGAGATACAATGAGCAGTTCTTC. Translation: CASSLAGRYNEQFF. The chain links TRBV7-8 to TRBJ2-1; tentative D call: TRBD2 (5 bases). Trimming cost V 0 bases and J 4 bases, with 7 bases left between them. This CDR3 spans 14 amino acids. Germline CDR1 reads SGHVS; CDR2 reads FQNEAQ.

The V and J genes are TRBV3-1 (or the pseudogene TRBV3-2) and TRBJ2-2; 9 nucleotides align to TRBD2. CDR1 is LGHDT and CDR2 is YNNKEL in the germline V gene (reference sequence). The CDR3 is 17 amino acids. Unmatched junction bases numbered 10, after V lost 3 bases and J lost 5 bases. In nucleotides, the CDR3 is TGTGCCAGCAGCCACGGTTCTGGCGGGAGGGGGACCGGGGAGCTGTTTTTT. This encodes CASSHGSGGRGTGELFF.

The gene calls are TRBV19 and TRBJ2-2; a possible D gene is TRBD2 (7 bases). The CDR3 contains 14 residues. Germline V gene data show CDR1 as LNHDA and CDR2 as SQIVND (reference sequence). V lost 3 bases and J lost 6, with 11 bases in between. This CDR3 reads CASSIGGRAGELFF. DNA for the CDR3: TGTGCCAGTAGTATCGGGGGGCGGGCCGGGGAGCTGTTTTTT.

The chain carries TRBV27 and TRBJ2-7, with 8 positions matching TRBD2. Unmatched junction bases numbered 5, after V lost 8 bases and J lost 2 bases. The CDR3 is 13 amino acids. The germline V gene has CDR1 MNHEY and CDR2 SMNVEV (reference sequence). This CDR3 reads CASGREGPYEQYF. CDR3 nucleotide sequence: TGTGCCAGCGGACGGGAGGGCCCCTACGAGCAGTACTTC.

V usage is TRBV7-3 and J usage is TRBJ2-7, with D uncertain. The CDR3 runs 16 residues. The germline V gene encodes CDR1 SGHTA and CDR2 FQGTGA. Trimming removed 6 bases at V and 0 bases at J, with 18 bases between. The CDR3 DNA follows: TGTGCCAGCAGGGGTCTAGGAGACGACCGCTCCTACGAGCAGTACTTC. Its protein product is CASRGLGDDRSYEQYF. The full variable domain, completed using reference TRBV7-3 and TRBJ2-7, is GAGVSQTPSNKVTEKGKYVELRCDPISGHTALYWYRQSLGQGPEFLIYFQGTGAADDSGLPNDRFFAVRPEGSVSTLKIQRTERGDSAVYLCASRGLGDDRSYEQYFGPGTRLTVT.

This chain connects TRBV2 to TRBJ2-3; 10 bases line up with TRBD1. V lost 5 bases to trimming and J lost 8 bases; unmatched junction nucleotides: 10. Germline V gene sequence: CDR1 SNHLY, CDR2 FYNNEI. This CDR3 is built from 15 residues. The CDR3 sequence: CASSRQGASQGTQYF. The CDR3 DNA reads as TGTGCCAGCAGTCGACAGGGGGCCTCGCAGGGTACGCAGTATTTT.

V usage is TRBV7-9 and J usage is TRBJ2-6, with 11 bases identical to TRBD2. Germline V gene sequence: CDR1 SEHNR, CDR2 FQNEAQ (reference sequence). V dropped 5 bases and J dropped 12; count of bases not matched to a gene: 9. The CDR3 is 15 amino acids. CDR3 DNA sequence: TGTGCCAGCAGCGGACAGGGACTAGCGGTCCCCGTCCTGACTTTC. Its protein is CASSGQGLAVPVLTF.

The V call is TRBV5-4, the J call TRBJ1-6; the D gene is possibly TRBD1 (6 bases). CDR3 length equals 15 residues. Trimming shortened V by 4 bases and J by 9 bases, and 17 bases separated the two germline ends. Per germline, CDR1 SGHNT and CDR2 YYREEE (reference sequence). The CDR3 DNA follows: TGTGCCAGCAGCCTAAAGTCAGGGGAGGGTTCACCCCTCCACTTT. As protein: CASSLKSGEGSPLHF.

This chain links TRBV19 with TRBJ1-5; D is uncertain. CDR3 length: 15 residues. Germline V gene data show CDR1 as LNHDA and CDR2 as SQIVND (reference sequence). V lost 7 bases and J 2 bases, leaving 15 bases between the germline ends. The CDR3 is CASTSTWGGNQPQHF. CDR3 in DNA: TGTGCCAGTACCTCAACGTGGGGAGGCAATCAGCCCCAGCATTTT.

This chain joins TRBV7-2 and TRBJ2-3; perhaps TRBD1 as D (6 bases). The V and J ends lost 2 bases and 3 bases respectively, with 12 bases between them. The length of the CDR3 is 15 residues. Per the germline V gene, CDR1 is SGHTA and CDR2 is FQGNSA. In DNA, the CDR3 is TGTGCCAGCAGCTTATACTGGCAGGGGACAGATACGCAGTATTTT. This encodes CASSLYWQGTDTQYF.

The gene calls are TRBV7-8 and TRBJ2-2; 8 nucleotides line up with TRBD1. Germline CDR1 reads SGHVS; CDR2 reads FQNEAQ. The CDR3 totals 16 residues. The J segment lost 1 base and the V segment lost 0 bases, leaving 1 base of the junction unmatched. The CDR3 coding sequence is TGTGCCAGCAGCTTAGCCGGGACAGGGAACACCGGGGAGCTGTTTTTT. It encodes CASSLAGTGNTGELFF.

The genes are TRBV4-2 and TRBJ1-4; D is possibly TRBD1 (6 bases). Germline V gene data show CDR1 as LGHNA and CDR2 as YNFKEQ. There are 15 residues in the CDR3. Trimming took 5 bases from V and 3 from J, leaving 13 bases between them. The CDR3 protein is CASSLSGVSNEKLFF. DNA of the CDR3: TGTGCCAGCAGCTTATCAGGGGTATCTAATGAAAAACTGTTTTTT.

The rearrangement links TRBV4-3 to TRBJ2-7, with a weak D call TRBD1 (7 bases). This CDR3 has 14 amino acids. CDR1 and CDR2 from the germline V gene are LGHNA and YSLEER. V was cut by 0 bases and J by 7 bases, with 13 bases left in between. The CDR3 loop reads CASSQEEGAGEQYF. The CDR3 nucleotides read TGCGCCAGCAGCCAAGAGGAGGGGGCGGGGGAGCAGTACTTC.

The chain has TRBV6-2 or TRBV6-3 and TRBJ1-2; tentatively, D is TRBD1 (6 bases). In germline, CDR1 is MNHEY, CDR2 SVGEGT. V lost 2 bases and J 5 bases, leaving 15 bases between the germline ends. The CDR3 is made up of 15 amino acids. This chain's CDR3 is CASSYALQGYYGYTF. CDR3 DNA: TGTGCCAGCAGTTACGCGTTACAGGGATATTATGGCTACACCTTC.